This section outlines one TCR beta chain sequence together with its context. The data stem from a study of shared clonotypes between healthy human individuals. Here immunoSEQ multiplex PCR was the method, and the copy in TCRdb shows in-frame clones only, minus some. The table includes some 580,000 clones, 95% to 98% detected once. The CDR3 loop spans 10 amino acids. The V gene lost 8 bases and the J gene lost 9 bases, with 8 bases spanning the gap. Germline CDR1 reads SEHNR; CDR2 reads FQNEAQ (reference sequence). Terminally differentiated effector memory CD45RA+ cells were excluded by CCR7 positive selection of CD45RO-negative cells.

The sample taken for sequencing was naive CD8+ T cells sorted from blood. The source is a young man in good health. This chain links TRBV7-9 with TRBJ2-1; D is ambiguous. CDR3 DNA sequence: TGTGCCAGCGGCGAGACTGAGCAGTTCTTC. Translation: CASGETEQFF.